These T cell receptor beta chains were read from a single sample in a study of OX40 agonist ivuxolimab in advanced cancers. Some clones are missing from TCRdb's copy, which holds only in-frame ones; the method was immunoSEQ multiplex PCR. This repertoire shows about 55,000 clones, approximately 86% found once; its top ten account for approximately 15%. Specimen: CD4+ or CD8+ T cells sorted from blood, collected in a trial of the OX40 agonist ivuxolimab. These receptors were collected from an adult with an advanced solid tumor such as melanoma, head and neck, liver or kidney cancer. Each CDR3 is given without its conserved first and last residue.

J | V | CDR3
TRBJ2-5 | TRBV29-1 | SVEIINEPTHPTSGRAETQY
TRBJ1-2 | TRBV19 | ASSGRGGTPEYGYT
TRBJ2-7 | TRBV5-4 | ASSLIRGEQY
TRBJ2-2 | TRBV5-6 | ASSFGRRNTGELF
NA | TRBV2 | ASSDRDYVYEQY
TRBJ1-1 | TRBV19 | ASSVGGVNTEAF
TRBJ2-7 | TRBV9 | ASSASGAGAIYEQY
TRBJ2-2 | TRBV11-2 | ASSWGTGVVVSTGELF
TRBJ2-1 | TRBV9 | ASSVEGRTYNEQF
TRBJ2-7 | TRBV7-9 | ASSLAGSRPFEQY
TRBJ1-5 | TRBV7-9 | ASSSGQAPGQPQH
TRBJ2-1 | TRBV29-1 | SVDRDRGNEQF
TRBJ1-5 | TRBV28 | ASNSLGGNQPQH
TRBJ2-6 | TRBV19 | ASRGGQGAFGANVLT
TRBJ2-7 | TRBV18 | ASSLGGTPREQY
TRBJ1-3 | TRBV18 | ASSPNHGGEGNTIY
TRBJ1-3 | TRBV18 | ASSRDRGSGNTIY
TRBJ1-2 | TRBV6-1 | ASSERPGAYGYT
TRBJ1-1 | TRBV2 | ASSVTGNTEAF
TRBJ1-4 | TRBV28 | ASRNPPGGAGEKLF
TRBJ2-1 | TRBV27 | ASSFSGQGYNEQF
TRBJ1-1 | TRBV5-1 | ASSLASGGNTEAF
TRBJ2-1 | TRBV6-1 | ASARGLGQF
TRBJ1-4 | TRBV7-9 | ASSSAGGQGSEKLF
TRBJ1-2 | TRBV27 | ASRSPRQNRMSYT